One and the same sample provided the 26 T cell receptor beta chains below, sequenced in a study of shared clonotypes between healthy human individuals (dated by TCRdb to between 2020 and 2021). Receptors were amplified or captured by the immunoSEQ multiplex PCR assay. Sourced from immuneACCESS, this table was stored by TCRdb with only in-frame sequences that have V and J called. A share of the clones is absent; for the studies checked, an unresolved V gene accounts for under half, and the remainder has no known explanation. The table for this sample lists approximately 1,500,000 clones; 95% to 99% of them were counted only once. Of the sample, around 0.47% is held by the ten largest clones. The sequenced sample consisted of naive CD4+ T cells sorted from blood. Taken with the paper, the label for cell subset or site translates to: CD45RA+ positively selected. The source of these receptors is a man aged 25 to 40 in good health.

Note on this clone: The same CDR3 arises from other DNA sequences in this sample as well. This sequence joins TRBV28 and TRBJ2-7; no firm D call. The germline V gene has CDR1 MDHEN and CDR2 SYDVKM. This CDR3 has 12 residues. V was pared by 8 bases and J by 2 bases, with 10 bases between. The chain's CDR3 is CASGRRAYEQYF. The CDR3 DNA is TGTGCCAGCGGTCGCAGAGCCTACGAGCAGTACTTC.

This clone is a singleton in its sample. The rearrangement links TRBV28 to TRBJ2-3; perhaps TRBD2 as D (5 bases). The CDR3 extends over 12 amino acids. V was trimmed by 4 bases and J by 9 bases, leaving 11 bases between them. Germline lookup yields CDR1 MDHEN and CDR2 SYDVKM. Here the CDR3 DNA reads TGTGCCAGCAGTTCCGGACCGGGAACGCAGTATTTT. Protein: CASSSGPGTQYF.

This clone was observed once. This chain links TRBV2 with TRBJ1-1; D not certain. Germline-derived CDR1 and CDR2 are SNHLY and FYNNEI. This CDR3 comprises 12 residues. Trimming left V 6 bases short and J 4 bases short, with 9 bases between. The CDR3 is CASRNRGTEAFF. The CDR3 DNA sequence: TGTGCCAGCAGGAACAGAGGCACTGAAGCTTTCTTT.

V and J are TRBV19 and TRBJ1-1; a weak D match, TRBD1 (5 bases). CDR3 length: 15 amino acids. Deletions cut 3 bases from V and 1 base from J, with 12 bases between. Germline-derived CDR1 and CDR2 are LNHDA and SQIVND (reference sequence). CDR3: CASSIGRGGNTEAFF. In DNA, the CDR3 is TGTGCCAGTAGTATCGGGCGCGGGGGGAACACTGAAGCTTTCTTT.

V usage is TRBV5-4 and J usage is TRBJ2-3, with TRBD2 matching over 9 bases. The CDR3 runs 15 residues. The V gene end was trimmed by 9 bases and the J gene end by 7 bases; junction bases not matched to a gene: 15. Per the germline V gene, CDR1 is SGHNT and CDR2 is YYREEE (reference sequence). The CDR3 reads CATLAGDPFLNTQYF. As DNA, the CDR3 is TGTGCCACTTTAGCGGGAGACCCATTTCTGAATACGCAGTATTTT.

The V gene is TRBV6-5, the J gene TRBJ2-7; D may be TRBD1 or TRBD2 (5 bases each). CDR3 size: 13 residues. V was shortened by 5 bases and J by 4 bases, with 12 bases between the two germline ends. Looked up from germline, CDR1 is MNHEY and CDR2 is SVGAGI. The CDR3: CASSLGTLYEQYF. The DNA for the CDR3 is TGTGCCAGCAGTCTCGGGACGTTGTACGAGCAGTACTTC.

The DNA for the CDR3 is TGTGCCAGTAGTCCCCGGACAGATTCTGGAAACACCATATATTTT. Its protein is CASSPRTDSGNTIYF. The rearrangement uses TRBV19 and TRBJ1-3, with TRBD1 as a possible D gene (6 bases). The V and J ends lost 5 bases and 1 base respectively, with 12 bases between them. The germline V gene encodes CDR1 LNHDA and CDR2 SQIVND (reference sequence). The CDR3 is 15 residues long.

The CDR3 bases are TGTGCCAGCACTTGGGGCTCTCTTAAGTACCAAGAGACCCAGTACTTC. It codes for CASTWGSLKYQETQYF. The genes are TRBV28 and TRBJ2-5; tentatively, D is TRBD1 (5 bases). The V end was cut by 7 bases, the J end by 0 bases, with 18 bases between. From germline, CDR1 is MDHEN and CDR2 SYDVKM. The CDR3 covers 16 residues.

This chain uses TRBV9 with TRBJ1-2; possible D gene TRBD1, 5 bases. This CDR3 has 17 residues. CDR1 is SGDLS, CDR2 YYNGEE, per germline. Between the trimmed V and J ends, which lost 4 bases and 4 bases, there was a span of 23 bases. CDR3 bases: TGTGCCAGCAGCACAACCTTACAGGCCACCCGGGGCTATGGCTACACCTTC. Protein product: CASSTTLQATRGYGYTF.

V usage is TRBV7-9 and J usage is TRBJ1-4; no clear D gene. The V gene's germline CDR1 is SEHNR and CDR2 FQNEAQ (reference sequence). V shed 6 bases and J shed 4 bases, with 15 bases lying between them. The CDR3 totals 15 residues. This CDR3 reads CASRNKDRDNEKLFF. CDR3 DNA: TGTGCCAGCAGGAACAAGGATCGGGATAATGAAAAACTGTTTTTT.

The CDR3 sequence: CASSQGSDGRELFF. The CDR3 coding sequence is TGTGCCAGCAGTCAGGGATCGGACGGCCGGGAGCTGTTTTTT. The genes are TRBV7-2 and TRBJ2-2; the D gene is possibly TRBD1 (5 bases). The CDR3 extends over 14 amino acids. Trimming pared 6 bases from V and 9 bases from J, leaving 17 bases between. In germline, CDR1 is SGHTA, CDR2 FQGNSA.

This clone has a single count. This chain uses TRBV2 with TRBJ2-1, with D unresolved. The CDR3 is 16 amino acids. Germline assignment: CDR1 SNHLY and CDR2 FYNNEI. The V end lost 6 bases, the J end lost 3 bases, and 18 bases lay between the germline ends. The CDR3: CASRDPNSYNYNEQFF. For the CDR3, the DNA is TGTGCCAGCAGGGACCCTAACAGTTATAACTACAATGAGCAGTTCTTC.

This chain uses TRBV19 with TRBJ2-1, with D unresolved. Germline CDR1 and CDR2: LNHDA and SQIVND (reference sequence). V lost 7 bases to trimming and J lost 6 bases, with 19 bases between them. The CDR3 loop spans 15 amino acids. CDR3 amino acids: CASTPPGRPSNEQFF. In nucleotides, the CDR3 is TGTGCCAGTACACCCCCCGGCCGTCCCAGCAATGAGCAGTTCTTC. The full variable domain, completed using reference TRBV19 and TRBJ2-1, is DGGITQSPKYLFRKEGQNVTLSCEQNLNHDAMYWYRQDPGQGLRLIYYSQIVNDFQKGDIAEGYSVSREKKESFPLTVTSAQKNPTAFYLCASTPPGRPSNEQFFGPGTRLTVL.

The CDR3 here is CASSTLQGAREKLFF. The DNA of the CDR3 is TGTGCCAGCAGTACCCTACAGGGGGCGCGGGAAAAACTGTTTTTT. The chain employs TRBV28 and TRBJ1-4, with 9 bases that match TRBD1. Trimming at V came to 5 bases and at J to 8 bases, leaving 9 bases not matched to a gene. The CDR3 contains 15 residues. Germline lookup yields CDR1 MDHEN and CDR2 SYDVKM.

This rearrangement joins TRBV7-2 to TRBJ1-4, with unresolved D. Trimming took off 5 bases at V and 3 bases at J, with 10 bases between the two ends. In germline, CDR1 is SGHTA, CDR2 FQGNSA. The CDR3 has 14 amino acids. The CDR3 spells CASSPGVANEKLFF. CDR3 DNA: TGTGCCAGCAGCCCTGGGGTAGCTAATGAAAAACTGTTTTTT.

This clone has a single count. The chain is built from TRBV18 and TRBJ2-1; 8 bases match TRBD1. Germline V gene sequence: CDR1 KGHSH, CDR2 LQKENI. The CDR3 runs to 15 residues. The J segment lost 7 bases and the V segment lost 5 bases, leaving 10 bases of the junction unmatched. The CDR3 region has the DNA TGTGCCAGCTCATCGGGACGTCAGGGGGCGAATGAGCAGTTCTTC. The encoded protein is CASSSGRQGANEQFF.

Here the CDR3 reads CASSDRRSPTETQYF. The CDR3 DNA follows: TGTGCCAGCAGTGACCGACGGAGCCCGACAGAGACCCAGTACTTC. V is TRBV28 and J is TRBJ2-5; D not resolved. The CDR3 sequence is 15 residues long. V was trimmed by 5 bases and J by 4 bases, leaving 17 bases between them. CDR1 and CDR2 (germline): MDHEN, SYDVKM.

This clone was detected only a few times. Additional DNA sequences in this sample encode the identical CDR3. This chain connects TRBV9 to TRBJ1-5, with D hard to call. Trimming cost V 0 bases and J 7 bases, with 8 bases left between them. The germline CDR1 and CDR2 sequences are SGDLS and YYNGEE. The CDR3 spans 13 residues. The CDR3 DNA follows: TGTGCCAGCAGCGTAGGGGCAGCCCAGCCCCAGCATTTT. Its protein is CASSVGAAQPQHF. The full variable domain, in which reference TRBV9 and TRBJ1-5 provide the parts outside the CDR3, is DSGVTQTPKHLITATGQRVTLRCSPRSGDLSVYWYQQSLDQGLQFLIQYYNGEERAKGNILERFSAQQFPDLHSELNLSSLELGDSALYFCASSVGAAQPQHFGDGTRLSIL.

This clone was seen once. Distinct nucleotide sequences in the sample also encode this CDR3. This chain uses TRBV18 with TRBJ2-7; the D gene is possibly TRBD1 (5 bases). V shed 2 bases and J shed 1 base, with 9 bases lying between them. CDR3 length: 14 residues. The germline CDR1 and CDR2 sequences are KGHSH and LQKENI. DNA for the CDR3: TGTGCCAGCTCACCAACAGGCCCGTCCTACGAGCAGTACTTC. This sequence encodes CASSPTGPSYEQYF. Combining the CDR3 with reference TRBV18 and TRBJ2-7 gives the whole variable domain NAGVMQNPRHLVRRRGQEARLRCSPMKGHSHVYWYRQLPEEGLKFMVYLQKENIIDESGMPKERFSAEFPKEGPSILRIQQVVRGDSAAYFCASSPTGPSYEQYFGPGTRLTVT.

The chain joins TRBV27 to TRBJ2-1; 9 bases agree with TRBD2. J was trimmed by 4 bases and V by 5 bases; bases with no gene match: 21. The germline CDR1 and CDR2 sequences are MNHEY and SMNVEV (reference sequence). This CDR3 comprises 20 residues. The CDR3 DNA is TGTGCCAGCAGTCTCCTGGGGACAGAGGCTAGCGGGAAGGGGTACAATGAGCAGTTCTTC. It specifies CASSLLGTEASGKGYNEQFF.

The chain uses TRBV15 and TRBJ2-2; no clear D. Germline V CDR1 and CDR2: LNHNV, YYDKDF (reference sequence). Trimming stripped 0 bases from V and 7 bases from J, with 6 bases between. This CDR3 contains 13 residues. The CDR3 region has the DNA TGTGCCACCAGCAGAGATCCCCACGGGGAGCTGTTTTTT. The encoded protein is CATSRDPHGELFF.

This clone has only one observation. The rearrangement joins TRBV5-6 to TRBJ1-2; 7 nucleotides match TRBD1. The germline CDR1 and CDR2 sequences are SGHDT and YYEEEE. This CDR3 is 14 amino acids long. With 5 bases clipped from V and 0 bases from J, the junction kept 4 bases outside the gene matches. Written as DNA, the CDR3 is TGTGCCAGCAGATTCGACAGGGCTAACTATGGCTACACCTTC. It encodes CASRFDRANYGYTF.

The rearrangement links TRBV19 to TRBJ1-1; the D is unclear. The V end lost 3 bases, the J end lost 1 base, and 12 bases lay between the germline ends. The CDR3 sequence is 15 residues long. Per germline, CDR1 LNHDA and CDR2 SQIVND (reference sequence). CDR3 region: CASSIRAPRNTEAFF. The CDR3 DNA follows: TGTGCCAGTAGTATTAGGGCGCCGCGGAACACTGAAGCTTTCTTT. Full variable domain (remainder filled in from reference TRBV19 and TRBJ1-1): DGGITQSPKYLFRKEGQNVTLSCEQNLNHDAMYWYRQDPGQGLRLIYYSQIVNDFQKGDIAEGYSVSREKKESFPLTVTSAQKNPTAFYLCASSIRAPRNTEAFFGQGTRLTVV.

In its sample, this clone was seen once. This rearrangement joins TRBV19 to TRBJ1-5; no definite D call. CDR3 length: 13 amino acids. Germline V gene lookup returns CDR1 LNHDA and CDR2 SQIVND (reference sequence). V was shortened by 5 bases and J by 5 bases, with 10 bases between the two germline ends. The CDR3 region is CASSSLGYQPQHF. In DNA, the CDR3 is TGTGCCAGTAGTTCATTGGGGTATCAGCCCCAGCATTTT.

The chain carries TRBV5-6 and TRBJ1-4; D not certain. Between the trimmed V and J ends, which lost 4 bases and 4 bases, there was a span of 14 bases. CDR1 is SGHDT, CDR2 YYEEEE, per germline. The CDR3 runs 15 residues. The CDR3 bases are TGTGCCAGCAGCGATTTTGGGCAGGTTAATGAAAAACTGTTTTTT. It is translated as CASSDFGQVNEKLFF. Variable domain in full (rest from reference TRBV5-6 and TRBJ1-4): DAGVTQSPTHLIKTRGQQVTLRCSPKSGHDTVSWYQQALGQGPQFIFQYYEEEERQRGNFPDRFSGHQFPNYSSELNVNALLLGDSALYLCASSDFGQVNEKLFFGSGTQLSVL.

The rearrangement joins TRBV5-5 to TRBJ1-2; a possible D gene is TRBD1 (6 bases). The germline V and J ends were trimmed by 1 base and 4 bases, with 11 bases remaining between them. The CDR3 totals 14 residues. Germline-derived CDR1 and CDR2 are SGHKS and YYEKEE (reference sequence). CDR3: CASSLRQESYGYTF. The CDR3 region has the DNA TGTGCCAGCAGCTTGAGACAGGAGAGCTATGGCTACACCTTC. The variable domain in full, completed from reference TRBV5-5 and TRBJ1-2, reads DAGVTQSPTHLIKTRGQQVTLRCSPISGHKSVSWYQQVLGQGPQFIFQYYEKEERGRGNFPDRFSARQFPNYSSELNVNALLLGDSALYLCASSLRQESYGYTFGSGTRLTVV.